This T cell receptor beta chain appears in the sequencing data of a study of T cells in localized non-small cell lung cancer. Study findings and constraints: Within adjacent lung there appeared a median approximately 60 of the top 100 tumor clones.

The germline gives CDR1 MNHGY, CDR2 SAAAGT. V gave up 5 bases and J gave up 5 bases, with 12 bases separating them. This CDR3 has 13 amino acids. Profiled with immunoSEQ multiplex PCR; TCRdb holds only in-frame clones, not every one. This repertoire shows fewer than 2,000 clones, nearly 30% found once; its top ten account for 9.5% to 15%. Only a few counts were recorded for this clone. Its antigen is as yet unknown. The sample here was normal lung tissue next to the tumor, taken before any cancer treatment. The chain employs TRBV6-8 and TRBJ2-5, with a tentative D call TRBD1 (6 bases). The TCR originated in a male donor at least 60 years old with stage II squamous cell lung carcinoma. This CDR3 reads CASSVTGLETQYF. The CDR3 DNA reads TGTGCCAGCAGTGTTACAGGGTTGGAGACCCAGTACTTC.